These 11 T cell receptor beta chains originate from one sample sequenced in a study of early stage breast cancer tumors. Sequencing was performed with immunoSEQ multiplex PCR; in TCRdb, only in-frame clones are kept and a portion is missing. This table holds 23,000 or so clones, roughly 67% found once. Input material: breast tumor tissue. The receptors derive from a person aged 55 to 75 with breast cancer.

Concerning this clone: Its ends do not fully match the called genes, so a read error is possible. V is TRBV30 and J is TRBJ2-7, with 8 bases that match TRBD2. The CDR3 covers 11 residues. CDR1 GTSNPN and CDR2 SVGIG come from the germline V gene (reference sequence). CDR3 DNA sequence: TGTGCCTGGAGCCGGGGGGGGGAGCCGTACTTC. This gives the protein CAWSRGGEPYF.

The V call is TRBV5-5, the J call TRBJ1-2; D ambiguous. The V end was cut by 3 bases, the J end by 8 bases, with 11 bases between. Germline loops: CDR1 SGHKS, CDR2 YYEKEE (reference sequence). This CDR3 spans 12 amino acids. This CDR3 is CASSSGLRGYTF. The CDR3 DNA follows: TGTGCCAGCAGCTCCGGCTTGAGGGGCTACACCTTC.

The chain recombines TRBV2 with TRBJ2-7; 7 bases fit TRBD1. The CDR3 length is 15 residues. V shed 4 bases and J 3 bases; nucleotides not matched to a gene: 9. Germline V CDR1 and CDR2: SNHLY, FYNNEI. This chain's CDR3 is CASSAGQVSIYEQYF. CDR3 coding DNA: TGTGCCAGCAGTGCCGGACAGGTTAGCATCTACGAGCAGTACTTC. Full variable domain (remainder filled in from reference TRBV2 and TRBJ2-7): EPEVTQTPSHQVTQMGQEVILRCVPISNHLYFYWYRQILGQKVEFLVSFYNNEISEKSEIFDDQFSVERPDGSNFTLKIRSTKLEDSAMYFCASSAGQVSIYEQYFGPGTRLTVT.

This clone has only a few counts. The rearrangement links TRBV10-2 to TRBJ2-5, with 16 bases matching TRBD2. With V trimmed by 4 bases and J by 5 bases, 4 bases remained unmatched. The CDR3 has 16 residues. Germline CDR1 and CDR2: WSHSY and SAAADI. CDR3: CASSGGTSGRGETQYF. The CDR3 nucleotides read TGCGCCAGCAGTGGAGGGACTAGCGGGAGGGGGGAGACCCAGTACTTC.

The chain combines TRBV6-5 with TRBJ2-7; D remains ambiguous. The CDR3 contains 14 residues. Germline values: CDR1 MNHEY, CDR2 SVGAGI. Trimming took off 0 bases at V and 3 bases at J, with 9 bases between the two ends. CDR3 nucleotides: TGTGCCAGCAGTTACTCCGAGAGTGGCTACGAGCAGTACTTC. Its translation: CASSYSESGYEQYF.

This chain connects TRBV7-2 to TRBJ2-1, with no clear D. The CDR3 consists of 13 residues. The germline V gene has CDR1 SGHTA and CDR2 FQGNSA. The V gene lost 4 bases and the J gene lost 6 bases, with 10 bases spanning the gap. In DNA, the CDR3 is TGTGCCAGCAGCTATGAGTCCGGCAATGAGCAGTTCTTC. Translated, it gives CASSYESGNEQFF.

The gene calls are TRBV9 and TRBJ2-2; tentative D call: TRBD2 (6 bases). V lost 2 bases and J 5 bases, leaving 19 bases between the germline ends. The length of the CDR3 is 17 residues. The germline V gene has CDR1 SGDLS and CDR2 YYNGEE. CDR3 nucleotides: TGTGCCAGCAGCGTCGTTGGTGGGAGTGCGGGAACCGGGGAGCTGTTTTTT. As protein: CASSVVGGSAGTGELFF.

The gene calls are TRBV6-5 and TRBJ2-5; TRBD2 aligns across 10 bases. After removal of 0 bases from V and 3 bases from J, the junction contained 4 bases not matched to a gene. The CDR3 consists of 16 residues. Germline V CDR1 and CDR2: MNHEY, SVGAGI. For the CDR3, the DNA is TGTGCCAGCAGTTACTCCCTCGGACTAGCGGAAGAGACCCAGTACTTC. Translation gives CASSYSLGLAEETQYF.

This clone was found once. The chain has TRBV11-3 and TRBJ2-2; 7 positions match TRBD1. CDR1 SGHNT and CDR2 YENEEA come from the germline V gene. The CDR3 contains 15 residues. The V and J ends lost 5 bases and 3 bases, in that order; junction bases with no gene match: 6. In nucleotides, the CDR3 is TGTGCCAGCAGCCTCGACGGGACAGACACCGGGGAGCTGTTTTTT. Its translation is CASSLDGTDTGELFF.

The chain links TRBV7-2 to TRBJ2-7; D is uncertain. Germline V gene lookup returns CDR1 SGHTA and CDR2 FQGNSA. With 3 bases removed from V and 4 bases from J, the gap between germline ends came to 7 bases. The CDR3 totals 12 residues. CDR3 residues: CASSFGPYEQYF. The DNA of the CDR3 is TGTGCCAGCAGCTTTGGGCCTTACGAGCAGTACTTC.

V gene TRBV7-6 combines with J gene TRBJ2-2; 9 nucleotides agree with TRBD2. CDR1 is SGHVS, CDR2 FNYEAQ, per germline. V dropped 3 bases and J dropped 6; count of bases not matched to a gene: 8. There are 16 residues in the CDR3. The CDR3 region is CASSFSGSVVSGELFF. The DNA of the CDR3 is TGTGCCAGCAGCTTTAGCGGGAGTGTGGTTTCCGGGGAGCTGTTTTTT.